The T cell receptor (beta chain) under discussion was sequenced for a study of CD4 T cells in relation to SARS-CoV-2 and coronaviruses. Notes on the study in general: Memory recall responses, not primary responses primed in culture, are what the assay detects.

Naive and memory CD4+ T cell DNA was deep-sequenced without culture. Clones were read by immunoSEQ multiplex PCR, and TCRdb kept only the in-frame ones, dropping some. The sample contains tens of thousands of clones, 85% to 95% of which appear only once. Concerning this clone itself: Its target is not known.

CD4+ T cells from unexposed donors were obtained before the COVID-19 pandemic (2011-2018). Sequencing was done on a sample of naive CD4+ T cells from PBMCs. The subset here: naive CD4+ T cells isolated by negative enrichment. The TCR comes from a human donor in good health.

CDR3 loop: CASRSGTTNQPQHF. CDR3 in DNA: TGTGCCAGTAGATCCGGGACAACTAATCAGCCCCAGCATTTT. This rearrangement joins TRBV19 to TRBJ1-5; weak D call: TRBD1 (6 bases). CDR3 size: 14 residues. Germline CDR1 reads LNHDA; CDR2 reads SQIVND (reference sequence). V lost 6 bases and J 4 bases, leaving 13 bases between the germline ends. The complete variable domain, with remaining parts taken from reference TRBV19 and TRBJ1-5, reads DGGITQSPKYLFRKEGQNVTLSCEQNLNHDAMYWYRQDPGQGLRLIYYSQIVNDFQKGDIAEGYSVSREKKESFPLTVTSAQKNPTAFYLCASRSGTTNQPQHFGDGTRLSIL.